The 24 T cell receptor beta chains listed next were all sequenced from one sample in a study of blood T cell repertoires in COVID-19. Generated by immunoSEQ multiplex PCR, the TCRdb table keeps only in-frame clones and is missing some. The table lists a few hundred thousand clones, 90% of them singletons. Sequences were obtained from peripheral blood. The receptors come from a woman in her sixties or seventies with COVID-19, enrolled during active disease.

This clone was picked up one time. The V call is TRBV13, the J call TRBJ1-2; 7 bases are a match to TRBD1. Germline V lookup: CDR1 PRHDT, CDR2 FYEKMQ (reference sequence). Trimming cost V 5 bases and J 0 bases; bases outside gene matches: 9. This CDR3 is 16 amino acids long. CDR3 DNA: TGTGCCAGCAGCCTCGGACAGGTAAAAGCTAACTATGGCTACACCTTC. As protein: CASSLGQVKANYGYTF.

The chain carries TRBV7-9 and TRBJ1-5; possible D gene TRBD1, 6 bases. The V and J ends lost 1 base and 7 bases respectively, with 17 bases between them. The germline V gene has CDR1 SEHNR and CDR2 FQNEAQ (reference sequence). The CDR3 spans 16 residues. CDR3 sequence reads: CASSLVARGVRQPQHF. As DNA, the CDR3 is TGTGCCAGCAGCTTAGTGGCCAGGGGTGTGCGACAGCCCCAGCATTTT.

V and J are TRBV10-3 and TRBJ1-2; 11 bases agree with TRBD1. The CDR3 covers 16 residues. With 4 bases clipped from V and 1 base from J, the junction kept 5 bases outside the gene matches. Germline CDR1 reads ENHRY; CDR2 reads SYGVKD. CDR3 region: CAISVEDRGLNYGYTF. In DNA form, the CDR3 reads TGTGCCATCAGTGTTGAGGACAGGGGGCTTAACTATGGCTACACCTTC.

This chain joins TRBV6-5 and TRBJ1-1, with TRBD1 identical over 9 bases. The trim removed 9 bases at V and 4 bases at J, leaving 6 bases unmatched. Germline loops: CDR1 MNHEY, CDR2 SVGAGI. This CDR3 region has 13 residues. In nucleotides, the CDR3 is TGTGCCAGTTACAGGGGGCGCGGCACTGAAGCTTTCTTT. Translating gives CASYRGRGTEAFF.

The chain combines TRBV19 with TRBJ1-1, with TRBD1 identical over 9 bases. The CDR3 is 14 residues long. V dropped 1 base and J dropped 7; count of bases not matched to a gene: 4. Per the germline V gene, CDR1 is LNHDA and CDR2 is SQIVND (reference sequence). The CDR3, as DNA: TGTGCCAGTAGTATAGGTGGGACAGGGATTGAAGCTTTCTTT. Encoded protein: CASSIGGTGIEAFF.

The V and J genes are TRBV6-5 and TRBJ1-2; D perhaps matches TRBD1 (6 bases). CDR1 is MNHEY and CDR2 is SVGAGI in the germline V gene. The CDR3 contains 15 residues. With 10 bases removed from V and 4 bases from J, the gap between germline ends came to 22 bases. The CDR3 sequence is CATSIRDTHFYGYTF. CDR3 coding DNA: TGTGCCACCTCTATCCGGGACACGCATTTCTATGGCTACACCTTC.

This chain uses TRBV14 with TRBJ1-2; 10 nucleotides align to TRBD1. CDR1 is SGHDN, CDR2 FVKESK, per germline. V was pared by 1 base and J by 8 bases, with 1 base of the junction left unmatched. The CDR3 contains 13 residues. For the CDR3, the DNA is TGTGCCAGCAGCCAAGCGGGACAGGGGGGCTACACCTTC. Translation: CASSQAGQGGYTF.

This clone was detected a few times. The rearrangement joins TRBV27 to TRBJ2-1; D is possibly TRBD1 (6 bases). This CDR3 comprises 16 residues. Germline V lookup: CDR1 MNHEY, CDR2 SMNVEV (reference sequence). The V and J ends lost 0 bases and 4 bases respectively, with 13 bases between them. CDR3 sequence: CASSLSPGTWYNEQFF. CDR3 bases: TGTGCCAGCAGTTTATCGCCAGGGACATGGTACAATGAGCAGTTCTTC.

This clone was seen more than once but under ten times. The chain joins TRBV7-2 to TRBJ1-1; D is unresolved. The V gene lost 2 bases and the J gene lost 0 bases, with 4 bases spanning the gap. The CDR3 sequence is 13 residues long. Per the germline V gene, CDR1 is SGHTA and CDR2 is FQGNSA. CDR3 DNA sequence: TGTGCCAGCAGCTTACAGATGAACACTGAAGCTTTCTTT. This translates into CASSLQMNTEAFF. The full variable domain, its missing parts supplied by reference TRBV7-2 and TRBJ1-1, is GAGVSQSPSNKVTEKGKDVELRCDPISGHTALYWYRQSLGQGLEFLIYFQGNSAPDKSGLPSDRFSAERTGGSVSTLTIQRTQQEDSAVYLCASSLQMNTEAFFGQGTRLTVV.

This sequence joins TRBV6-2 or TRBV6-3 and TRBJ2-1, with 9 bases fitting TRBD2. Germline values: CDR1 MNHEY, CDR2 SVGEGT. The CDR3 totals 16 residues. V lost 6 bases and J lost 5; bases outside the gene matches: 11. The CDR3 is CASSPLRAGGNNEQFF. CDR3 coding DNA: TGTGCCAGCAGCCCCCTGCGGGCGGGGGGGAACAATGAGCAGTTCTTC.

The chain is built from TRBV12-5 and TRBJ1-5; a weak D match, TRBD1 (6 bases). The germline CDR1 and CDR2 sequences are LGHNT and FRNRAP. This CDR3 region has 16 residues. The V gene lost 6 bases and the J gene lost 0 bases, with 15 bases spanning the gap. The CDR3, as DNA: TGTGCTAGTGGAATGGGGGCAGGGGATAGCAATCAGCCCCAGCATTTT. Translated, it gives CASGMGAGDSNQPQHF.

The CDR3 nucleotides read TGCGCCAGCAGCCACGGGGATGGCTACACCTTC. It codes for CASSHGDGYTF. The chain combines TRBV4-1 with TRBJ1-2, with D unclear. CDR1 and CDR2 (germline): MGHRA, YSYEKL. This CDR3 contains 11 residues. V was shortened by 3 bases and J by 6 bases, with 5 bases between the two germline ends.

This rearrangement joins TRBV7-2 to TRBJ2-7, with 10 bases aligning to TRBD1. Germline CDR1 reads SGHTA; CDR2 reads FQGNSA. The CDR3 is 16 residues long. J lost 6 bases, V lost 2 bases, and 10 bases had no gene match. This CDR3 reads CASSLRDVGTGVEQYF. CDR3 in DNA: TGTGCCAGCAGCTTAAGAGACGTCGGGACAGGGGTCGAGCAGTACTTC.

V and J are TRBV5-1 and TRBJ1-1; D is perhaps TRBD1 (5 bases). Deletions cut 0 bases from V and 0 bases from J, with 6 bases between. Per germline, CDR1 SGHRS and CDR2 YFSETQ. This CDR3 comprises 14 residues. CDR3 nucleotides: TGCGCCAGCAGCTTGGTACAGGTGAACACTGAAGCTTTCTTT. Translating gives CASSLVQVNTEAFF. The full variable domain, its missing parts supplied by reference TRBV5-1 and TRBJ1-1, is KAGVTQTPRYLIKTRGQQVTLSCSPISGHRSVSWYQQTPGQGLQFLFEYFSETQRNKGNFPGRFSGRQFSNSRSEMNVSTLELGDSALYLCASSLVQVNTEAFFGQGTRLTVV.

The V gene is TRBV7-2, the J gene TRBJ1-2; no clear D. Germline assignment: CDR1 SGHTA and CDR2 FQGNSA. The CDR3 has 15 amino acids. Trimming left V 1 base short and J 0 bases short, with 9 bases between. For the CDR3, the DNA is TGTGCCAGCAGCTTAGACGGAGGGCCTAACTATGGCTACACCTTC. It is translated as CASSLDGGPNYGYTF.

CDR3 nucleotide sequence: TGTGCCAGCAGCTACAGCCAAGGGGGCACTGAAGCTTTCTTT. Residues: CASSYSQGGTEAFF. The rearrangement uses TRBV7-2 and TRBJ1-1, with a tentative D call TRBD1 (6 bases). Trimming cost V 4 bases and J 4 bases, with 13 bases left between them. Per the germline V gene, CDR1 is SGHTA and CDR2 is FQGNSA. The length of the CDR3 is 14 residues.

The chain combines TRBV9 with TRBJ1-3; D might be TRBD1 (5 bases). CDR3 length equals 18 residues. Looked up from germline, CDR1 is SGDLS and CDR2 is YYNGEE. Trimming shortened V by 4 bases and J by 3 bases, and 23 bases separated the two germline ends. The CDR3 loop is CASSLTGGERSFGNTIYF. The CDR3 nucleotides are TGTGCCAGCAGCCTAACCGGAGGGGAAAGGTCTTTTGGAAACACCATATATTTT.

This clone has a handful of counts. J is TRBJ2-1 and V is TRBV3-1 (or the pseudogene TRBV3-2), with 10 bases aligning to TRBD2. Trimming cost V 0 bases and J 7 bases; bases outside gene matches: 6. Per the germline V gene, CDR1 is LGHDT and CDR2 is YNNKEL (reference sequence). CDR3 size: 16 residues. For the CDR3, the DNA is TGTGCCAGCAGCCAAGATATCAGCGGGGGGGCGAATGAGCAGTTCTTC. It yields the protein CASSQDISGGANEQFF.

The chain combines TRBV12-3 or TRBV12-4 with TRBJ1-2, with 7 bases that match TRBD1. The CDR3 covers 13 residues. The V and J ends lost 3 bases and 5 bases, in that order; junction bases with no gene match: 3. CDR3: CASSFGTVYGYTF. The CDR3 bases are TGTGCCAGCAGTTTCGGGACAGTATATGGCTACACCTTC.

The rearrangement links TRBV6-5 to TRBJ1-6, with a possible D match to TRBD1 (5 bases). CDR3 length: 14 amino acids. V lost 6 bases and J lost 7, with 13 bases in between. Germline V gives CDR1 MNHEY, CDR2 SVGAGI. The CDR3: CASSTGTGNSPLHF. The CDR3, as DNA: TGTGCCAGCAGCACCGGGACTGGGAATTCACCCCTCCACTTT.

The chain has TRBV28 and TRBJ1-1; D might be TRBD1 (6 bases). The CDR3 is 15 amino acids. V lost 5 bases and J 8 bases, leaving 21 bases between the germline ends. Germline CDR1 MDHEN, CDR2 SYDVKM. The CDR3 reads CASSGGPGVRAEAFF. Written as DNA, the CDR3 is TGTGCCAGCAGTGGAGGCCCAGGGGTACGGGCCGAAGCTTTCTTT.

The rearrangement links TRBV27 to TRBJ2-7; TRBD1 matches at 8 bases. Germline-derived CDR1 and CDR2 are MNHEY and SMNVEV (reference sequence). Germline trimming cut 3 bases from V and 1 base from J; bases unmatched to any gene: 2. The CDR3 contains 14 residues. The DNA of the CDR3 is TGTGCCAGCAGTTTTACAGGGGGGTCCTACGAGCAGTACTTC. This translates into CASSFTGGSYEQYF.

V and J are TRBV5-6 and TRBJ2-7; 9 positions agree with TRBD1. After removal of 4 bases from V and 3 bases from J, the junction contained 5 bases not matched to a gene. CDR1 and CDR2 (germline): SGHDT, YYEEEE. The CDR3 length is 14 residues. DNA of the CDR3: TGTGCCAGCAGCCCTTACAGGGGGCTCTACGAGCAGTACTTC. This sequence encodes CASSPYRGLYEQYF.

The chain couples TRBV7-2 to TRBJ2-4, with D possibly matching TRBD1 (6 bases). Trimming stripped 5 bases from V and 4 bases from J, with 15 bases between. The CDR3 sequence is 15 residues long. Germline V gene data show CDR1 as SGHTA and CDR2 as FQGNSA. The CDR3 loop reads CASSPRGYEKNIQYF. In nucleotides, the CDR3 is TGTGCCAGCAGCCCCAGGGGATATGAGAAAAACATTCAGTACTTC.